This T cell receptor beta chain was captured in a study of kidney transplant recipient with SARS-CoV-2 infection. MiXCR, run by TCRdb on the reads, gives a single entry per CDR3 protein. The sample carries 250,000 or so distinct CDR3 sequences, more than 25% recorded once. Germline loops: CDR1 MNHEY, CDR2 SVGAGI. CDR3 size: 14 residues. V was pared by 5 bases and J by 7 bases, with 15 bases between. The input for sequencing was a blood sample, taken at baseline and around day 110 from a kidney transplant recipient. V is TRBV6-5 and J is TRBJ1-5; D gene uncertain. The TCR sequence derives from a male patient aged 30 to 39 who had COVID-19 and was a kidney transplant recipient. Some T cells may be the graft donor's. The CDR3 is CASSGVIGRQPQHF. The CDR3 DNA is TGTGCCAGCAGTGGAGTGATAGGGCGCCAGCCCCAGCATTTT.